The T cell receptor beta chain described here comes from a study of shared clonotypes between healthy human individuals. CDR3 size: 15 residues. V lost 0 bases, J lost 4 bases, and 6 bases stayed unmatched. Germline V CDR1 and CDR2: LNHNV, YYDKDF (reference sequence). The naive CD8 fraction comprised CD45RO-negative cells positively selected for CCR7 and excluded terminally differentiated effector memory CD45RA+ cells. Study observations and caveats: Naive CD4 clonotypes overlapped across a handful of donors at around 5%.

As to this clone: Its target is not known.

Repertoires were generated with immunoSEQ multiplex PCR, while TCRdb's copy carries only in-frame clones and drops some. The table includes around 2.1 million clones, about 92% detected once. The chain recombines TRBV15 with TRBJ2-7, with 7 bases lining up with TRBD2. The clonotype was recovered from a young man in good health. Some clones in this sample may be carry-over from other donors' samples. The material sequenced was naive CD8+ T cells from PBMCs. CDR3 sequence reads: CATSRDRVGGYEQYF. The CDR3 region has the DNA TGTGCCACCAGCAGAGACAGGGTGGGAGGGTACGAGCAGTACTTC.